A single sample is the source of the 9 T cell receptor beta chains below, sequenced in a study of blood T cells in healthy people across ages. Through a sample-barcoded 5' primer and a J-beta primer mix, a second PCR was run for roughly 6 to 12 cycles. TCRdb processed the 5' RACE reads anew with MiXCR; each CDR3 protein has one entry. The data show approximately 1,000,000 distinct CDR3 sequences, 35% to 50% seen once. Sample: blood. Source of these receptors: a woman in her sixties in good health.

CDR3 loop: CASSFGDRGYQETQYF. CDR3 bases: TGTGCCAGCAGCTTTGGAGACAGGGGGTACCAAGAGACCCAGTACTTC. The chain recombines TRBV5-8 with TRBJ2-5, with TRBD1 identical over 9 bases. CDR3 length equals 16 residues. J lost 0 bases, V lost 2 bases, and 5 bases had no gene match. Looked up from germline, CDR1 is SGHTS and CDR2 is YDEGEE.

This clonotype was seen a few times. The chain joins TRBV11-2 to TRBJ2-7; D is possibly TRBD2 (5 bases). CDR3 size: 16 residues. V was trimmed by 1 base and J by 0 bases, leaving 13 bases between them. Germline V gene lookup returns CDR1 SGHAT and CDR2 FQNNGV. CDR3 region: CASSLAASRDSYEQYF. The CDR3 nucleotides read TGTGCCAGCAGCTTAGCAGCGTCCCGGGACTCCTACGAGCAGTACTTC.

This clonotype occurred a few times. The chain carries TRBV5-1 and TRBJ2-4, with 9 bases aligning to TRBD1. Germline V CDR1 and CDR2: SGHRS, YFSETQ. The trim removed 4 bases at V and 0 bases at J, leaving 5 bases unmatched. This CDR3 comprises 16 residues. The CDR3 loop is CASSPGQGIAKNIQYF. CDR3 sequence (DNA): TGCGCCAGCAGCCCTGGACAGGGGATAGCCAAAAACATTCAGTACTTC.

The V gene is TRBV4-1, the J gene TRBJ2-3, with D perhaps TRBD2 (6 bases). Germline CDR1 reads MGHRA; CDR2 reads YSYEKL. CDR3 length: 17 residues. The V end lost 0 bases, the J end lost 5 bases, and 18 bases lay between the germline ends. CDR3 DNA sequence: TGCGCCAGCAGCCAAGATTCGAGCGGGTTGGGGGGAGATACGCAGTATTTT. Translating it yields CASSQDSSGLGGDTQYF.

The chain carries TRBV5-1 and TRBJ1-2, with a possible D match to TRBD1 (5 bases). There are 13 residues in the CDR3. Germline loops: CDR1 SGHRS, CDR2 YFSETQ. The V end lost 3 bases, the J end lost 6 bases, and 12 bases lay between the germline ends. The CDR3 loop reads CASSSRQPNGYTF. The CDR3 DNA sequence: TGCGCCAGCAGCTCTAGACAGCCGAATGGCTACACCTTC.

This clonotype showed up just a few times. The chain carries TRBV6-5 and TRBJ2-3; 8 bases line up with TRBD2. This CDR3 contains 18 residues. Per the germline V gene, CDR1 is MNHEY and CDR2 is SVGAGI. V was clipped by 0 bases and J by 3 bases; unmatched bases: 11. The CDR3 spells CASSYSKGGLEITDTQYF. DNA for the CDR3: TGTGCCAGCAGTTACTCGAAGGGGGGACTAGAGATAACAGATACGCAGTATTTT.

V gene TRBV5-1 combines with J gene TRBJ1-1; a weak D match, TRBD1 (6 bases). CDR3 length: 16 residues. Germline CDR1 reads SGHRS; CDR2 reads YFSETQ. V lost 3 bases and J 5 bases, leaving 20 bases between the germline ends. CDR3 loop: CASSSTGAGRRTEAFF. The CDR3 DNA reads TGCGCCAGCAGCTCAACGGGGGCGGGGCGACGGACTGAAGCTTTCTTT.

On this clonotype: One junction end disagrees with the germline gene, perhaps due to a read error. The chain employs TRBV29-1 and TRBJ1-2, with TRBD1 matching 7 bases. There are 15 residues in the CDR3. CDR1 and CDR2 from the germline V gene are SQVTM and ANQGSEA. Written as DNA, the CDR3 is TGCAGCGTTGAAGATCGCGTCAGGGGGAACTATGGCCACACCTTC. Translated: CSVEDRVRGNYGHTF.

The rearrangement uses TRBV27 and TRBJ2-1; 7 nucleotides line up with TRBD1. The CDR3 is made up of 16 amino acids. Germline values: CDR1 MNHEY, CDR2 SMNVEV (reference sequence). Losses at the gene ends were 4 bases for V and 2 bases for J; bases not matched to a gene: 8. CDR3 residues: CASSSTGIIPYNEQFF. The CDR3 DNA sequence: TGTGCCAGCAGTTCGACAGGGATCATCCCCTACAATGAGCAGTTCTTC.